The clone carrying this T cell receptor (beta chain) has just one count. Its cognate antigen is unknown. TCRdb reprocessed the RT-PCR reads via MiXCR and lists one record per CDR3 protein. The sample has around 250,000 distinct CDR3 sequences, approximately 12% seen once; the top ten hold about 7.8%. This entry is derived from a study of response to subunit inactivated influenza vaccine. Germline CDR1 is DFQATT and CDR2 is SNEGSKA (reference sequence). The CDR3 consists of 16 residues. General study points: Authors suggested each seasonal flu vaccination may recruit only limited numbers of new T cells.

The sequenced sample was non-naive T cells sorted from PBMCs, obtained roughly 15 days before vaccination. This receptor was obtained from a man in his fifties or sixties who received an inactivated influenza vaccine. V is TRBV20-1 and J is TRBJ2-5; 11 bases align to TRBD2. The CDR3 nucleotides are TGCAGAACGGCGCGTCATTTGGGACTAGCGGAAGAGACCCAGTACTTC. Encoded protein: CRTARHLGLAEETQYF.